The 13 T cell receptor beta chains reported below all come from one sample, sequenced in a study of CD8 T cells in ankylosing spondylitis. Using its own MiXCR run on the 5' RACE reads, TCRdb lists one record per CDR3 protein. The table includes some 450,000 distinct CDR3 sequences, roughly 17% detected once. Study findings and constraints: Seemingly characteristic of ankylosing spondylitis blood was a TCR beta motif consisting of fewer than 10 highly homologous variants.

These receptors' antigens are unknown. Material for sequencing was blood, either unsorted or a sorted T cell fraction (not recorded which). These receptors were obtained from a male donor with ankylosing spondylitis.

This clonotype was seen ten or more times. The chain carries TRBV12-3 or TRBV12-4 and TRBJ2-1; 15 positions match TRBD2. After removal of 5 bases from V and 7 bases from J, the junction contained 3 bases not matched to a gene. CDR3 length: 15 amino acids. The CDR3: CASSRTSGGVNEQFF. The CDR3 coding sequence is TGTGCCAGCAGTCGGACTAGCGGGGGGGTTAATGAGCAGTTCTTC.

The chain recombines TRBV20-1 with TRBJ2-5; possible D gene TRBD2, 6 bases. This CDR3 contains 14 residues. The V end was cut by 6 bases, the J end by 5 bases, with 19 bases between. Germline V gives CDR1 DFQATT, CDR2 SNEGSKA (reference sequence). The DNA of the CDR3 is TGCAGTGCCCCACCCCTAGCGATTAGGGAGACCCAGTACTTC. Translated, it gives CSAPPLAIRETQYF.

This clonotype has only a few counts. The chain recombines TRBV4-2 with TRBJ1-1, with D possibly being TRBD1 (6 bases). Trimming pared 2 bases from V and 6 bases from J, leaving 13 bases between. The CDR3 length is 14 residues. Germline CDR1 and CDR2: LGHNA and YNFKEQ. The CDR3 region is CASSQRGGFPEAFF. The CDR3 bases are TGTGCCAGCAGCCAAAGGGGGGGATTCCCTGAAGCTTTCTTT.

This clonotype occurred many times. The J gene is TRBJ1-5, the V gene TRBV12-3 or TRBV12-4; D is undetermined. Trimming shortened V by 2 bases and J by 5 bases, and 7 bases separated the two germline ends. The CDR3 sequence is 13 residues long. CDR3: CASSLTGYQPQHF. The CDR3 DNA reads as TGTGCCAGCAGTTTAACGGGATATCAGCCCCAGCATTTT.

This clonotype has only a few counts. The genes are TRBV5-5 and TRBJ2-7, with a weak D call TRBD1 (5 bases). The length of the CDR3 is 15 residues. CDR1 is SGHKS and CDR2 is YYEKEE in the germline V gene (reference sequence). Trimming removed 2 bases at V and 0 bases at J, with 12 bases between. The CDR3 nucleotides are TGTGCCAGCAGCTTCGGAGTAACAGGCTCCTACGAGCAGTACTTC. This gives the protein CASSFGVTGSYEQYF.

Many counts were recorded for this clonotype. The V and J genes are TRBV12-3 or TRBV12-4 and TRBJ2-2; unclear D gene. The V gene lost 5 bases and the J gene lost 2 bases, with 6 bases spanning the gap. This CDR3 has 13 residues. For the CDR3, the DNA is TGTGCCAGCAGTAACCCTAACACCGGGGAGCTGTTTTTT. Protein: CASSNPNTGELFF.

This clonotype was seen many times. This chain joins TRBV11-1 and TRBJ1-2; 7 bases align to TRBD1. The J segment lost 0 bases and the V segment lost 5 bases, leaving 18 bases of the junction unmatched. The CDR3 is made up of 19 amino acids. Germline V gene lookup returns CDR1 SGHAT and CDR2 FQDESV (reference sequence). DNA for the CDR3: TGTGCCAGCAGCCCCGGACGAAGTCGGGACAGAAGGTCTAACTATGGCTACACCTTC. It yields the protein CASSPGRSRDRRSNYGYTF.

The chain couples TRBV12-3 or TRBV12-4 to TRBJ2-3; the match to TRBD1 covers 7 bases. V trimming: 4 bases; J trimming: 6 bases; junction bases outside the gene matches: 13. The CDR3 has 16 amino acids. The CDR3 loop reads CASSSFITGVRDTQYF. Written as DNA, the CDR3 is TGTGCCAGCAGTTCCTTTATAACAGGGGTACGGGATACGCAGTATTTT.

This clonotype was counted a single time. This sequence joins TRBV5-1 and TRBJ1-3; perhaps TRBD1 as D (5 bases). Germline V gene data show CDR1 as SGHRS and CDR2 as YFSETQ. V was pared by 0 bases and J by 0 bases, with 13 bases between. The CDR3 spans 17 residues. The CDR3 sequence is CASSLERDGASGNTIYF. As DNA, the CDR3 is TGCGCCAGCAGCTTGGAGAGGGACGGAGCCTCTGGAAACACCATATATTTT.

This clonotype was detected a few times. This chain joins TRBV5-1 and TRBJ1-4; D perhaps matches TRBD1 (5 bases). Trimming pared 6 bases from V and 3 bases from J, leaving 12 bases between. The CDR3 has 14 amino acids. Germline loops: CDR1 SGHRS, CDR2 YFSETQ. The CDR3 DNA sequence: TGCGCCAGCACCTGGGGGGGTGCTAATGAAAAACTGTTTTTT. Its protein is CASTWGGANEKLFF.

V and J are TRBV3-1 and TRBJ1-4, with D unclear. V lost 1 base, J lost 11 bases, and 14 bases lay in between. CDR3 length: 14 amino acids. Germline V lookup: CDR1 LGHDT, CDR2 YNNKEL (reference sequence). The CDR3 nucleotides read TGTGCCAGCAGCCAAGTTACAAGACCAAGGAAACTGTTTTTT. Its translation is CASSQVTRPRKLFF.

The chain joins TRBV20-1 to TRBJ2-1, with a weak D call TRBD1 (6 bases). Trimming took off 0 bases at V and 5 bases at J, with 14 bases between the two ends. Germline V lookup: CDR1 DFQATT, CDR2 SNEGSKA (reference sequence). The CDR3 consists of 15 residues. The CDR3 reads CSARDTGTRDNEQFF. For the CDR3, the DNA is TGCAGTGCTAGAGATACCGGGACACGCGACAATGAGCAGTTCTTC.

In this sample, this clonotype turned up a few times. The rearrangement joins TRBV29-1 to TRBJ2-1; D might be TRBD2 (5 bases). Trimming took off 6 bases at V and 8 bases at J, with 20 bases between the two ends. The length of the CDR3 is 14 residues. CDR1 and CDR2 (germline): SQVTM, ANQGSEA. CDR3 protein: CSVRAADGVHEQFF. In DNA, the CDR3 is TGCAGCGTCCGAGCGGCTGACGGGGTCCATGAGCAGTTCTTC.